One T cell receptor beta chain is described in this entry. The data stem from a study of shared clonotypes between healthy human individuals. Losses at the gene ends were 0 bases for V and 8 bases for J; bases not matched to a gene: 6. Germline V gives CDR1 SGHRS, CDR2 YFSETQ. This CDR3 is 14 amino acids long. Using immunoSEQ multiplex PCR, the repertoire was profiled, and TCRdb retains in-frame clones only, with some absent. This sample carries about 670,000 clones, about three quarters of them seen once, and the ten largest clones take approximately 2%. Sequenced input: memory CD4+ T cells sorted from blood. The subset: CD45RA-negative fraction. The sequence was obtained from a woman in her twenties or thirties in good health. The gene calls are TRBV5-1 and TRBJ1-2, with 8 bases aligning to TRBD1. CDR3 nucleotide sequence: TGCGCCAGCAGCTTGGGACCAGGGGGCCGGGGCTACACCTTC. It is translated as CASSLGPGGRGYTF.